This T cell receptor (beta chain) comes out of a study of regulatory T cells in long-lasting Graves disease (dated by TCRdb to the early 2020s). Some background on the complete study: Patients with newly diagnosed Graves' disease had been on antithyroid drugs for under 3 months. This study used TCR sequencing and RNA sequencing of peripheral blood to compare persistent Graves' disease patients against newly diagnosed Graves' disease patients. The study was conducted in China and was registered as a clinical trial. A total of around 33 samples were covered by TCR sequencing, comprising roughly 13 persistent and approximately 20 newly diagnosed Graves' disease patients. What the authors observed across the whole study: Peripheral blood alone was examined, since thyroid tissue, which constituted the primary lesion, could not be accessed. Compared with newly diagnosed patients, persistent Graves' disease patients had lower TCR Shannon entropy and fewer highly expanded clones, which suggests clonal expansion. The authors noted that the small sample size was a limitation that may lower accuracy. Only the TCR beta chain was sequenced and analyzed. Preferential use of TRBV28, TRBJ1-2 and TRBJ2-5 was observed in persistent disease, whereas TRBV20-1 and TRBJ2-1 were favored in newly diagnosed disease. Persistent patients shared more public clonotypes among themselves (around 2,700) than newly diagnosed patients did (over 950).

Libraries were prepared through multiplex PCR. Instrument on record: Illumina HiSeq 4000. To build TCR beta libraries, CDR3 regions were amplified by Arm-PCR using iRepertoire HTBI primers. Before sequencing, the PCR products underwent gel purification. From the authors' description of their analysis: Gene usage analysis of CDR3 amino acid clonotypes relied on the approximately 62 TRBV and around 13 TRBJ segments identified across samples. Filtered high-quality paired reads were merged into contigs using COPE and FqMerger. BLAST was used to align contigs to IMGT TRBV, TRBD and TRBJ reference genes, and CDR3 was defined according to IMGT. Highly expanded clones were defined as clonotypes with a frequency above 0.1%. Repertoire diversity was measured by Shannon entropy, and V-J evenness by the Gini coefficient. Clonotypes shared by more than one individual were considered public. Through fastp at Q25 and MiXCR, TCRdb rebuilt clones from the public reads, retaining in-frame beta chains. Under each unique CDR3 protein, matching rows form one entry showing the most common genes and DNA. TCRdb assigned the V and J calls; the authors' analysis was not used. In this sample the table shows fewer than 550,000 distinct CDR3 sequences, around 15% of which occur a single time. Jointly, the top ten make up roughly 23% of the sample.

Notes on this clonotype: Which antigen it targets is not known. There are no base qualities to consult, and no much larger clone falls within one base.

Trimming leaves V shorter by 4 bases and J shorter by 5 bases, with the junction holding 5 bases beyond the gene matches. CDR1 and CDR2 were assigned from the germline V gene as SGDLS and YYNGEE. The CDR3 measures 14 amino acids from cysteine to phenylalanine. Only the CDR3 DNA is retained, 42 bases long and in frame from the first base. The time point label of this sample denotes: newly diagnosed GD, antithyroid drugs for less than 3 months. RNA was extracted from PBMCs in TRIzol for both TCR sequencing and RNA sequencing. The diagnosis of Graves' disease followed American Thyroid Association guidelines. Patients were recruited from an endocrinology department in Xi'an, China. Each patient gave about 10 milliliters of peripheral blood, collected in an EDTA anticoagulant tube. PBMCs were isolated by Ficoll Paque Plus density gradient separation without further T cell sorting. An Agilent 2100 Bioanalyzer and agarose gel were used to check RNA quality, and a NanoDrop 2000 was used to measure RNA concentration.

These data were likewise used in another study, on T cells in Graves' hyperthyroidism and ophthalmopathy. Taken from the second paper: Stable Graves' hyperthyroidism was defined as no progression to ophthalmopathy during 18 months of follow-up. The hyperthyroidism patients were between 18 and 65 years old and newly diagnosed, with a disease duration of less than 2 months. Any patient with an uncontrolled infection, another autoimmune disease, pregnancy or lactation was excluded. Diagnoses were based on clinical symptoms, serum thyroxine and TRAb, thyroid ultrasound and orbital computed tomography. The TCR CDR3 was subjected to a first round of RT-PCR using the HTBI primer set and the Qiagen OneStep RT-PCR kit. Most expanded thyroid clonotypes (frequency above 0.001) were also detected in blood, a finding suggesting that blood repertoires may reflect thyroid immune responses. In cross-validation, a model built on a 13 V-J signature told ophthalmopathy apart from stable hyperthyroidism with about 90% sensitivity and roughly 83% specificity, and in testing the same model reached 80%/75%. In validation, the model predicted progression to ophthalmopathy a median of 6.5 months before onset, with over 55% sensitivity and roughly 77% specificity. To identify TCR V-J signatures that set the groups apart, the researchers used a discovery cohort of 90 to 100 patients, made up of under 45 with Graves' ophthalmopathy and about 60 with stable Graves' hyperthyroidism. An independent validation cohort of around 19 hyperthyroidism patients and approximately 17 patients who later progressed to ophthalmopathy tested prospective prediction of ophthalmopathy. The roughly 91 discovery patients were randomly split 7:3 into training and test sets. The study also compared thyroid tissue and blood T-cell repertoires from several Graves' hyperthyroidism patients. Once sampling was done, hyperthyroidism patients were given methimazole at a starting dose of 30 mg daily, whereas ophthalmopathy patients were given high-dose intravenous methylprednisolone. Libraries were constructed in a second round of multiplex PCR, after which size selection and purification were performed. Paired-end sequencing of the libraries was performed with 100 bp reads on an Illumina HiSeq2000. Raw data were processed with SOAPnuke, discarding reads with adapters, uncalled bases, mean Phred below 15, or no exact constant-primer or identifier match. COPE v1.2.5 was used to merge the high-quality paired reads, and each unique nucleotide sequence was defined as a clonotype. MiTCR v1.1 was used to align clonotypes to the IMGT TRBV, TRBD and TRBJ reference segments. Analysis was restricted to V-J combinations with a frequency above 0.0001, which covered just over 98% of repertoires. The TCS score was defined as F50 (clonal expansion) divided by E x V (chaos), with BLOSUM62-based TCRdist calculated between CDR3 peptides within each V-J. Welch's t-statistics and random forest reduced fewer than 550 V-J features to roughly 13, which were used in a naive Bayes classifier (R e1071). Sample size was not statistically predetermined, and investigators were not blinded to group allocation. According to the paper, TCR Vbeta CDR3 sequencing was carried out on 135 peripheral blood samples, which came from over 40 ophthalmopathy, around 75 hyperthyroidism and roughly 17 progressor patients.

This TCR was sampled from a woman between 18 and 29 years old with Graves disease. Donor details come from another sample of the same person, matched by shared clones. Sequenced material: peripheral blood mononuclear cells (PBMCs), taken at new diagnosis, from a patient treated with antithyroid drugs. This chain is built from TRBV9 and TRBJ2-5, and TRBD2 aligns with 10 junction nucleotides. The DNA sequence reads TGTGCCAGCAGCTCCAGCGGGAGGGACGAGACCCAGTACTTC. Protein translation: CASSSSGRDETQYF.